This T cell receptor beta chain was captured by sequencing in a study of blood T cell repertoires in COVID-19. Study background: The study drew acute and convalescent COVID-19 samples from the United States, Italy and Spain. Sources were T cells, B-cell-depleted T cells, or PBMCs; the material itself was cDNA or gDNA.

CDR3 length equals 15 residues. CDR1 GTSNPN and CDR2 SVGIG come from the germline V gene (reference sequence). V was clipped by 3 bases and J by 1 base; unmatched bases: 3. In the authors' workflow: Amplifying reference gene primers gave estimates of nucleated cell counts. Only in-frame clones appear in the TCRdb table, and some are missing; sequencing was by immunoSEQ multiplex PCR. V and J calls and clone size are as listed in that table; D and trimming were resolved from the DNA. The repertoire holds 20,000 to 30,000 clones, with around 89% as singletons. The gene calls are TRBV30 and TRBJ2-6; 7 positions match TRBD1. Sequencing was carried out using peripheral blood. The receptor comes from a woman aged 55-70 years with active COVID-19. CDR3 nucleotides: TGTGCCTGGAGGACAGGGAATTCTGGGGCCAACGTCCTGACTTTC. As protein: CAWRTGNSGANVLTF.